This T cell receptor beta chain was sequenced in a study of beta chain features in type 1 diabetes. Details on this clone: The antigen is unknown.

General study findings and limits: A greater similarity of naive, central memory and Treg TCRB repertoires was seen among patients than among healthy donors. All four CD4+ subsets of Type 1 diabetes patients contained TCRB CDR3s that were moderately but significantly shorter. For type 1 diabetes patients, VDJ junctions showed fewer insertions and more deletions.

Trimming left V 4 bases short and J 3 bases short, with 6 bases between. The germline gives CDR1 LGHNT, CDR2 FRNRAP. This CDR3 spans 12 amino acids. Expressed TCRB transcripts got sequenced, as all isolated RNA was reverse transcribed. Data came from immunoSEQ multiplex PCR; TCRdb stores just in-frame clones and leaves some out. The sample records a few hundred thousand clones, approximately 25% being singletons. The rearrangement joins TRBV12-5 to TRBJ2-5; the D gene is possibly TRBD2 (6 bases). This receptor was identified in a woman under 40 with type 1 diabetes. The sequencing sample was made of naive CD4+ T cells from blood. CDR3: CASGWGEETQYF. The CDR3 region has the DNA TGTGCTAGTGGTTGGGGGGAAGAGACCCAGTACTTC.